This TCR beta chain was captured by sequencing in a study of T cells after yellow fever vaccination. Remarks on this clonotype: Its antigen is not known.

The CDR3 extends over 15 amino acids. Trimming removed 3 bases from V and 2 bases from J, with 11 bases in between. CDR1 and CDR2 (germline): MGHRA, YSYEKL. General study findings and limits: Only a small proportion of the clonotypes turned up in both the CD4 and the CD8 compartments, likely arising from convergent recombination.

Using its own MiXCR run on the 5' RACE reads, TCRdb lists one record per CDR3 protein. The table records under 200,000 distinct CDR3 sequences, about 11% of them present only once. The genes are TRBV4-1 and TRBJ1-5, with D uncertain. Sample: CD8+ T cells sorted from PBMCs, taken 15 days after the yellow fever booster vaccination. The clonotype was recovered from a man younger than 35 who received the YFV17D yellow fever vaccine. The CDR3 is CASSHWVSGNQPQHF. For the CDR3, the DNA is TGCGCCAGCAGCCACTGGGTATCGGGCAATCAGCCCCAGCATTTT.